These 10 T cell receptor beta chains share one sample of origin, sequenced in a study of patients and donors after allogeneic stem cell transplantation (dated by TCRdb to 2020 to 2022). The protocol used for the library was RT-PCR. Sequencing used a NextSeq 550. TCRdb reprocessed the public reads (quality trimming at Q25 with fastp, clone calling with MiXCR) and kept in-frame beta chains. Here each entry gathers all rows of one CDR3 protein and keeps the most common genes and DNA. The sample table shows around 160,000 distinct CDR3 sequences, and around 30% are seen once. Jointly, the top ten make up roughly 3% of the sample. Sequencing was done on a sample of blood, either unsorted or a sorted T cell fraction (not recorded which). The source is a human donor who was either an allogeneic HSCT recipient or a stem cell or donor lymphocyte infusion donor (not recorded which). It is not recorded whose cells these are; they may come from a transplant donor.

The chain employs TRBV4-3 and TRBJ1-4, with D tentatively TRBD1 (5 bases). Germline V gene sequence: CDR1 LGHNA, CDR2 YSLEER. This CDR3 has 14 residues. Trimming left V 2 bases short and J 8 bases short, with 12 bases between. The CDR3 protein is CASSQSPRAEKLFF. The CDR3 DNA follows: TGCGCCAGCAGCCAAAGCCCCAGGGCGGAAAAACTGTTTTTT.

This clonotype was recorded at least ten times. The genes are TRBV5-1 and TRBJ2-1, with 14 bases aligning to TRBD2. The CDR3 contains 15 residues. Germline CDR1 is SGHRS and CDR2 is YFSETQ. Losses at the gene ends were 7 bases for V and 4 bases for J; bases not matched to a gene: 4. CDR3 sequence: CASRLAGGIYNEQFF. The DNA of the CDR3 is TGCGCCAGCCGACTAGCGGGAGGGATTTACAATGAGCAGTTCTTC.

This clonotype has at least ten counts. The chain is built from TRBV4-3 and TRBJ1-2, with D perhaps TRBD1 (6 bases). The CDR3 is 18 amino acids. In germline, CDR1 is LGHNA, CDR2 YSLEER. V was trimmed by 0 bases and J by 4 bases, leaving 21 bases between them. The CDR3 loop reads CASSQDLALSGAFYGYTF. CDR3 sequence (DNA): TGCGCCAGCAGCCAAGATTTAGCCCTGTCAGGGGCCTTCTATGGCTACACCTTC.

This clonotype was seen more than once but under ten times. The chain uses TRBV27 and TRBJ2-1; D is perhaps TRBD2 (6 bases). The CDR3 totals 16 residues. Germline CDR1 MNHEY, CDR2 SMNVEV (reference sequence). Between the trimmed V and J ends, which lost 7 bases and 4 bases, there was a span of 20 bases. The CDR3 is CASKFGASGTYNEQFF. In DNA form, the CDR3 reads TGTGCCAGCAAATTTGGGGCCTCAGGGACTTACAATGAGCAGTTCTTC.

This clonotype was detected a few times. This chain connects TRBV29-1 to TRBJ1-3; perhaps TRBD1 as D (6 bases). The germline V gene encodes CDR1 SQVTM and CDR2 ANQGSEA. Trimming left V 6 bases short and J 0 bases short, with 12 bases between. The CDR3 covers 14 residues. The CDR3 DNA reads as TGCAGCGTAAGGCAGGGGAACTCTGGAAACACCATATATTTT. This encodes CSVRQGNSGNTIYF.

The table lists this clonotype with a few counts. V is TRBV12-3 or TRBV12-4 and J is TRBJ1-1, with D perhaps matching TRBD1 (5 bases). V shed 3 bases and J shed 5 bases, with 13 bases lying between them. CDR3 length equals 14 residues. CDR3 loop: CASSLGESLTEAFF. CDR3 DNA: TGTGCCAGCAGTTTGGGGGAGAGTTTGACTGAAGCTTTCTTT.

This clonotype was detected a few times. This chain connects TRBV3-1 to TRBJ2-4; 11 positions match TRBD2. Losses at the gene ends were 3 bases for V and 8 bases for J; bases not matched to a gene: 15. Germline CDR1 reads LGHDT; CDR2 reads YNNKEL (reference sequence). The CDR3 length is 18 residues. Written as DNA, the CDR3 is TGTGCCAGCAGCCACCAACCACTGGGACTAGCGGTGAAGGACATTCAGTACTTC. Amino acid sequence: CASSHQPLGLAVKDIQYF.

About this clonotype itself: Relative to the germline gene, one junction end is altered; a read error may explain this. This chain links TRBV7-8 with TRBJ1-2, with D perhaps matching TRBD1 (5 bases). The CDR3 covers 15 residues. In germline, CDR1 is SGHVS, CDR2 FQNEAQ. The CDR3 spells CASSLGVQGGYGYSF. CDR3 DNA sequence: TGTGCCAGCAGCTTAGGTGTCCAGGGTGGCTATGGCTACTCCTTC.

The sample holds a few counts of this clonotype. The chain's CDR3 is CASKAGGSYEQYF. For the CDR3, the DNA is TGTGCCAGCAAGGCAGGTGGCTCCTACGAGCAGTACTTC. The rearrangement uses TRBV7-9 and TRBJ2-7; D not certain. The CDR3 runs to 13 residues. Between the trimmed V and J ends, which lost 7 bases and 0 bases, there was a span of 10 bases. Per germline, CDR1 SEHNR and CDR2 FQNEAQ (reference sequence).

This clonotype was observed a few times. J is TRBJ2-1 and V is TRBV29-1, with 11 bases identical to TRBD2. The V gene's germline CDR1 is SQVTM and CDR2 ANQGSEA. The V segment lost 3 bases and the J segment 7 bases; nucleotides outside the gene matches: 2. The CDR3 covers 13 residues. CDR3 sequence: CSVDGTSGNEQFF. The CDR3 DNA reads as TGCAGCGTTGATGGGACTAGCGGAAATGAGCAGTTCTTC.